Each of the 5 T cell receptor beta chains below was sequenced from the same sample in a study of T cells after yellow fever vaccination. TCRdb independently ran MiXCR on the 5' RACE reads; one entry per CDR3 protein. Of a few hundred thousand distinct CDR3 sequences in the sample, roughly 8% were seen once. Material: PBMCs, obtained roughly seven weeks after the first yellow fever vaccination. These receptors were obtained from a man younger than 35 who received the YFV17D yellow fever vaccine.

This clonotype showed up just a few times. This chain connects TRBV7-9 to TRBJ2-7, with D unresolved. CDR1 and CDR2 (germline): SEHNR, FQNEAQ (reference sequence). CDR3 length equals 12 residues. Trimming took 5 bases from V and 5 from J, leaving 10 bases between them. The CDR3 DNA reads TGTGCCAGCAGCCCCGGTTGGGACGAGCAGTACTTC. This sequence encodes CASSPGWDEQYF.

This clonotype was picked up many times. The chain combines TRBV6-1 with TRBJ2-7; D uncertain. CDR3 length: 11 residues. CDR1 is MNHNS, CDR2 SASEGT, per germline. V was pared by 3 bases and J by 2 bases, with 2 bases between. This CDR3 is CASSETYEQYV. In nucleotides, the CDR3 is TGTGCCAGCAGTGAGACCTACGAGCAGTACGTC.

This clonotype was detected a few times. The CDR3 DNA follows: TGTGCCAGCAGCCAAGAACAGGGTTACAAAGCTTTCTTT. Translation: CASSQEQGYKAFF. The chain couples TRBV4-2 to TRBJ1-1, with a possible D match to TRBD1 (6 bases). Germline V gene data show CDR1 as LGHNA and CDR2 as YNFKEQ. The CDR3 is made up of 13 amino acids. The V end was cut by 0 bases, the J end by 9 bases, with 11 bases between.

This clonotype has a handful of counts. This chain uses TRBV19 with TRBJ1-2; D remains ambiguous. Trimming stripped 3 bases from V and 4 bases from J, with 9 bases between. CDR3 length: 13 amino acids. Per germline, CDR1 LNHDA and CDR2 SQIVND (reference sequence). CDR3 region: CASSIGRSYGYTF. CDR3 nucleotides: TGTGCCAGTAGTATCGGACGGAGCTATGGCTACACCTTC.

This sequence joins TRBV12-5 and TRBJ2-7; D gene uncertain. This CDR3 contains 14 residues. CDR1 and CDR2 (germline): LGHNT, FRNRAP. V was pared by 0 bases and J by 4 bases, with 10 bases between. The CDR3 sequence is CASGLVRLSYEQYV. CDR3 DNA sequence: TGTGCTAGTGGTTTGGTAAGGTTGAGTTACGAGCAGTACGTC.